This T cell receptor beta chain derives from a study of blood T cell repertoires in COVID-19. Produced via immunoSEQ multiplex PCR; TCRdb's table is partial and in-frame only. The sample carries some 190,000 clones, 76% recorded once. The study drew participants aged about 18 to 89 years from fewer than 30 US areas. In germline, CDR1 is LNHDA, CDR2 SQIVND (reference sequence). The length of the CDR3 is 15 residues. J lost 8 bases, V lost 5 bases, and 14 bases had no gene match. The specimen was PBMCs or T cells enriched from blood (not recorded which). This chain connects TRBV19 to TRBJ1-2; 7 nucleotides agree with TRBD1. This receptor was taken from a woman between 45 and 60 years old with acute COVID-19. The CDR3 loop reads CASSYLNRGVVGYTF. The CDR3 nucleotides are TGTGCCAGTAGTTACCTGAACAGGGGAGTCGTAGGCTACACCTTC.